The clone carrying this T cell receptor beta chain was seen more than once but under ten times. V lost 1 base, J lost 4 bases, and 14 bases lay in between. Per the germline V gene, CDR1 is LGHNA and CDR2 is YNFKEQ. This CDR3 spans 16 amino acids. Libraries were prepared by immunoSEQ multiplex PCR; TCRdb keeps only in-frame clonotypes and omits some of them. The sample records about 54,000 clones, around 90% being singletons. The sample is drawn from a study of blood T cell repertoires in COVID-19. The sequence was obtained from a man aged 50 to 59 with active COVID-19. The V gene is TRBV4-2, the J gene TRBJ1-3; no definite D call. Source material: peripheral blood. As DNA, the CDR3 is TGTGCCAGCAGCCAAGGCCTCAATCCAGGCGGAAACACCATATATTTT. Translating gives CASSQGLNPGGNTIYF.